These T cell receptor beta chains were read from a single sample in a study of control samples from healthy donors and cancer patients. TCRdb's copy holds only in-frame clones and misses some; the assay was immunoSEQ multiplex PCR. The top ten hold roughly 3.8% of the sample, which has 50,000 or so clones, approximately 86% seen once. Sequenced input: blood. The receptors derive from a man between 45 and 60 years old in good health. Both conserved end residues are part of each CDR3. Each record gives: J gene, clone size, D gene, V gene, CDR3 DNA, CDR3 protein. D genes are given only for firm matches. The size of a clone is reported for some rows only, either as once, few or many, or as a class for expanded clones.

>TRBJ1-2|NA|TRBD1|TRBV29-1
TGCAGCGTTGAAGGGCAGGGGGCGGGTGGCTACACCTTC
CSVEGQGAGGYTF
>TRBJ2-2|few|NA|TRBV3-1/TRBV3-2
TGTGCCAGCAGCCAAGACAGTACGAACACCGGGGAGCTGTTTTTT
CASSQDSTNTGELFF
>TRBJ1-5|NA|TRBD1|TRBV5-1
TGCGCCAGCAGCTTGGTGCCAGGGGGAGGATCGAATAGCAATCAGCCCCAGCATTTT
CASSLVPGGGSNSNQPQHF
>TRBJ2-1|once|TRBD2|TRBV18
TGTGCCAGCTCCCCACCCGCCGGCGGGAGAGACCATGAGCAGTTCTTC
CASSPPAGGRDHEQFF
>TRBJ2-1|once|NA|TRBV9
TGTGCCAGCAGCGTAGAATTAGCTGCCTACAATGAGCAGTTCTTC
CASSVELAAYNEQFF
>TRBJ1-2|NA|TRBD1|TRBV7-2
TGTGCCAGCAGCTTAGTTGGACAGGGATCGTATGGCTACACCTTC
CASSLVGQGSYGYTF
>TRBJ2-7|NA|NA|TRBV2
TGTGCCAGCCTGAGCCAGTCAATCTCCTACGAGCAGTACTTC
CASLSQSISYEQYF
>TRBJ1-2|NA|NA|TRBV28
TGTGCCAGCAGTCCTCGACCGGGCGATGGCTACACCTTC
CASSPRPGDGYTF
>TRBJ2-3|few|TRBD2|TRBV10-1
TGCGCCAGCAGCGATCTAGCGGGCCCAGATACGCAGTATTTT
CASSDLAGPDTQYF
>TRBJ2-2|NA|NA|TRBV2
TGTGCCAGCAGTGGACGTGGAGGGACGAACACCGGGGAGCTGTTTTTT
CASSGRGGTNTGELFF
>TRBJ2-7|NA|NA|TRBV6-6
TGTGCCAGCAGTTCCCCCGACATCGCCTACGAGCAGTACTTC
CASSSPDIAYEQYF
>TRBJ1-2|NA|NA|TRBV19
TGTGCCAGTAGGGATGACACCTATGGCTACACCTTC
CASRDDTYGYTF
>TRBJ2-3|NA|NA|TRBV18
TGTGCCAGCTCACCCCGGACCGGGGCTGGGGATACGCAGTATTTT
CASSPRTGAGDTQYF
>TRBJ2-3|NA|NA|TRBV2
TGTGCCAGCAGTGGCGCGTGGGGCACAGATACGCAGTATTTT
CASSGAWGTDTQYF
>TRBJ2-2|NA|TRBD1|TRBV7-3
TGTGCCAGCAGCTCTGGGACAGGAGTCACCGGGGAGCTGTTTTTT
CASSSGTGVTGELFF
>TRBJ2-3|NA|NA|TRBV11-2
TGTGCCAGCAGCCCCGGACAGAAACTGCTGGGCACAGATACGCAGTATTTT
CASSPGQKLLGTDTQYF
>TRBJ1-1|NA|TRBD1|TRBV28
TGTGCCAGCACCGTGACAGGGGGGCTGAACACTGAAGCTTTCTTT
CASTVTGGLNTEAFF
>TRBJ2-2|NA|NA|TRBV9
TGTGCCAGCAGCGTGAATCGGGGCTGGGCCGGGGAGCTGTTTTTT
CASSVNRGWAGELFF
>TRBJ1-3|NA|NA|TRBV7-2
TGTGCCAGCAGGGGCGGGGGAGCTGGAAACACCATATATTTT
CASRGGGAGNTIYF
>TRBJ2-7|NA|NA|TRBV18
TGTGCCAGCTCACCCCTAGAAGGAAGCACCTACGAGCAGTACTTC
CASSPLEGSTYEQYF
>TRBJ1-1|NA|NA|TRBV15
TGTGCCACCAGAAGAGGGGGTGGGGTCACTGAAGCTTTCTTT
CATRRGGGVTEAFF
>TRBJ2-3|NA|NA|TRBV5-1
TGCGCCAGCAGCCGGAGCGGGAGCACAGATACGCAGTATTTT
CASSRSGSTDTQYF
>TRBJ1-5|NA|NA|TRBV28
TGTGCCAGCAGTTTTATTGGAACACTTTATCAGCCCCAGCATTTT
CASSFIGTLYQPQHF
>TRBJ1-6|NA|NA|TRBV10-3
TGTGCCATCAGTCGTGAGGCACCGATCTCCTATAATTCACCCCTCCACTTT
CAISREAPISYNSPLHF
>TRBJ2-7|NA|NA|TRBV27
TGTGCCAGCAGTAGACCCGGGACTCAAACCTACGAGCAGTACTTC
CASSRPGTQTYEQYF
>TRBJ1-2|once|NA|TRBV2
TGTGCCAGCAACCGACCCGGACAGTTAAACTATGGCTACACCTTC
CASNRPGQLNYGYTF
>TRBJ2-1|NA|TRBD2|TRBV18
TGTGCCAGCTCGGTTCTAGCGGGAGCCTCCTACAATGAGCAGTTCTTC
CASSVLAGASYNEQFF
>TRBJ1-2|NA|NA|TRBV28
TGTGCCAGCAGTTTATCGGTAGGAACTAACTATGGCTACACCTTC
CASSLSVGTNYGYTF